The rows below give T cell receptor beta chains drawn from one sample of a study of CD8+ T cells in alopecia areata. Clones were sequenced by immunoSEQ multiplex PCR, and TCRdb holds only the in-frame ones, with some missing. The repertoire holds under 250,000 clones, with around 57% as singletons. The sequencing used CD4+ T cells sorted from blood, collected at week 4, from a patient treated with tofacitinib. The receptors here all came from a human donor with alopecia areata. Each CDR3 is given with its conserved first and last residue. D genes are given only for firm matches. Part of the rows lack a size; the others show once, few, many or a class for expanded clones.

>TRBJ1-2|-|TRBV30|-
TGTGCCTGGAGTGTACAAGGGGTTGGCTACACCTTC
CAWSVQGVGYTF
>TRBJ1-2|many|TRBV10-3|TRBD1
TGTGCCATCAGTGAAAAGGGACAGGGGATTTATGGCTACACCTTC
CAISEKGQGIYGYTF
>TRBJ1-2|-|TRBV29-1|-
TGCAGCGTTGATACGCCAGTTGGTGGCTACACCTTC
CSVDTPVGGYTF
>TRBJ2-2|-|TRBV6-5|-
TGTGCCAGCAACGTACCGTCCGGGGAGCTGTTTTTT
CASNVPSGELFF
>TRBJ2-6|-|TRBV9|-
TGTGCCAGCAGCCCCCGACACATGTCTGGGGCCAACGTCCTGACTTTC
CASSPRHMSGANVLTF
>TRBJ2-1|few|TRBV10-2|TRBD1
TGCGCCAGCAGTCTCCCGACAGGGACAAGTGAGCAGTTCTTC
CASSLPTGTSEQFF
>TRBJ1-6|-|TRBV14|-
TGTGCCAGCAGCCAAGGGGTTTGGGACTCCCTCCACTTT
CASSQGVWDSLHF
>TRBJ1-1|-|TRBV9|-
TGTGCCAGCAGCCCTTCTAGGGTGGTCACTGAAGCTTTCTTT
CASSPSRVVTEAFF
>TRBJ1-6|-|TRBV7-2|TRBD1
TGTGCCAGCAGCACCCGGACAGGTGATTCACCCCTCCACTTT
CASSTRTGDSPLHF
>TRBJ2-1|-|TRBV11-2|TRBD1
TGTGCCAGCAGCTTAGGGGACAGGACCTACAATGAGCAGTTCTTC
CASSLGDRTYNEQFF
>TRBJ2-1|-|TRBV15|TRBD1
TGTGCCACCAGCCCCCCAGACAGGGCGGGCAATGAGCAGTTCTTC
CATSPPDRAGNEQFF
>TRBJ1-1|-|TRBV29-1|-
TGCAGCGTTGACAGTGGGATCGCTTTCTTT
CSVDSGIAFF
>TRBJ2-7|few|TRBV29-1|-
TGCAGCGTGGGGCTGGGGGGGCCGGACTACGAGCAGTACTTC
CSVGLGGPDYEQYF